The 22 T cell receptor beta chains in this list originate from one sample, sequenced in a study of T cells in Graves' hyperthyroidism and ophthalmopathy. From RNA transcripts, TCR beta CDR3 regions were amplified. The HTBI primer set served for first-round RT-PCR of the TCR CDR3. TCRdb re-analysed the multiplex PCR reads in MiXCR, keeping a single row per CDR3 protein. The sample yields approximately 250,000 distinct CDR3 sequences, roughly a quarter seen once. The sample was blood. These TCRs come from a woman in her 40s with Graves' ophthalmopathy.

In this sample, this clonotype turned up many times. The chain has TRBV4-1 and TRBJ1-5, with D possibly being TRBD1 (5 bases). Germline loops: CDR1 MGHRA, CDR2 YSYEKL. This CDR3 has 13 amino acids. Trimming took 4 bases from V and 6 from J, leaving 10 bases between them. The CDR3 spells CASSLLRGQPQHF. CDR3 DNA sequence: TGCGCCAGCAGCCTTTTGAGGGGTCAGCCCCAGCATTTT.

This clonotype was detected many times. The limits of the CDR3 on the DNA are not certain, so only TCRdb's listed CDR3 is given. The rearrangement uses TRBV27 and TRBJ1-5; the D call TRBD1 from the table was never checked on the DNA. The CDR3 is 16 residues long, ends included. CDR1 and CDR2 from the germline V gene are MNHEY and SMNVEV (reference sequence). CDR3 sequence reads: CASSSSGQNSNQPQHF.

There are many counts of this clonotype. The rearrangement links TRBV7-3 to TRBJ2-7; the D call may be TRBD1 or TRBD2 (5 bases each). The CDR3 is 15 amino acids. V dropped 3 bases and J dropped 3 bases, with 15 bases sitting between them. Germline V gene data show CDR1 as SGHTA and CDR2 as FQGTGA. The CDR3 bases are TGTGCCAGCAGCTTGGGACGAGGGGCCCTCTACGAGCAGTACTTC. Its translation: CASSLGRGALYEQYF.

The J gene is TRBJ2-5, the V gene TRBV6-1; 7 bases agree with TRBD1. Germline CDR1 and CDR2: MNHNS and SASEGT. V lost 4 bases, J lost 3 bases, and 5 bases stayed unmatched. The CDR3 contains 14 residues. CDR3: CASSGTGAKETQYF. For the CDR3, the DNA is TGTGCCAGCAGTGGGACAGGAGCCAAAGAGACCCAGTACTTC.

This clonotype was detected ten times or more. This sequence joins TRBV27 and TRBJ1-1; no reliable D call. CDR1 is MNHEY, CDR2 SMNVEV, per germline (reference sequence). The length of the CDR3 is 13 residues. V was clipped by 2 bases and J by 3 bases, with 7 bases between them. The CDR3 nucleotides read TGTGCCAGCAGTTTAGTGGCCTACACTGAAGCTTTCTTT. The encoded protein is CASSLVAYTEAFF.

J is TRBJ2-7 and V is TRBV4-1; 11 nucleotides line up with TRBD1. This CDR3 region has 15 residues. CDR1 and CDR2 from the germline V gene are MGHRA and YSYEKL. The V segment lost 3 bases and the J segment 6 bases; nucleotides outside the gene matches: 7. The CDR3 loop reads CASSHMGQGGTEQYF. For the CDR3, the DNA is TGCGCCAGCAGCCATATGGGACAGGGGGGTACCGAGCAGTACTTC.

This clonotype was seen a few times. V gene TRBV12-3 or TRBV12-4 combines with J gene TRBJ2-5; 7 bases agree with TRBD1. The CDR3 contains 15 residues. The ends lost 5 bases at V and 3 bases at J; junction bases unmatched: 9. The CDR3 bases are TGTGCCAGCAGTCCTACAGGGGATGGGGAAGAGACCCAGTACTTC. It codes for CASSPTGDGEETQYF.

This clonotype showed up many times. CDR3 loop: CSASTVMSYGEAFF. The CDR3 nucleotides read TGCAGTGCTAGTACAGTTATGTCCTATGGTGAAGCTTTCTTT. V gene TRBV20-1 combines with J gene TRBJ1-1; no reliable D call. V lost 3 bases and J 7 bases, leaving 18 bases between the germline ends. The CDR3 is 14 amino acids. CDR1 is DFQATT, CDR2 SNEGSKA, per germline (reference sequence).

The chain carries TRBV6-2 or TRBV6-3 and TRBJ2-7; 9 bases align to TRBD1. The CDR3 extends over 16 amino acids. The germline gives CDR1 MNHEY, CDR2 SVGEGT. Trimming at V came to 2 bases and at J to 5 bases, leaving 10 bases not matched to a gene. The CDR3 nucleotides read TGTGCCAGCAGTTACGCGACAGGGGGGAGCTTCCACGAGCAGTACTTC. Translating it yields CASSYATGGSFHEQYF.

This clonotype was found a few times. This rearrangement joins TRBV7-8 to TRBJ2-7; 9 nucleotides agree with TRBD1. With 5 bases clipped from V and 4 bases from J, the junction kept 9 bases outside the gene matches. The length of the CDR3 is 15 residues. Per the germline V gene, CDR1 is SGHVS and CDR2 is FQNEAQ. The CDR3 sequence is CASSPGGGQGYEQYF. CDR3 nucleotide sequence: TGTGCCAGCAGCCCAGGCGGGGGACAGGGATACGAGCAGTACTTC. The full variable domain, completed using reference TRBV7-8 and TRBJ2-7, is GAGVSQSPRYKVAKRGQDVALRCDPISGHVSLFWYQQALGQGPEFLTYFQNEAQLDKSGLPSDRFFAERPEGSVSTLKIQRTQQEDSAVYLCASSPGGGQGYEQYFGPGTRLTVT.

This clonotype was seen repeatedly, ten times or more. The chain joins TRBV9 to TRBJ2-5; a possible D gene is TRBD2 (6 bases). The CDR3 contains 16 residues. Germline CDR1 is SGDLS and CDR2 is YYNGEE. Trimming took off 4 bases at V and 2 bases at J, with 18 bases between the two ends. CDR3 sequence: CASSILSGGGQETQYF. The CDR3, as DNA: TGTGCCAGCAGCATACTTAGCGGAGGTGGGCAAGAGACCCAGTACTTC. Variable domain in full (rest from reference TRBV9 and TRBJ2-5): DSGVTQTPKHLITATGQRVTLRCSPRSGDLSVYWYQQSLDQGLQFLIQYYNGEERAKGNILERFSAQQFPDLHSELNLSSLELGDSALYFCASSILSGGGQETQYFGPGTRLLVL.

This chain uses TRBV12-3 or TRBV12-4 with TRBJ1-5; D is perhaps TRBD1 (5 bases). The germline V and J ends were trimmed by 6 bases and 2 bases, with 17 bases remaining between them. CDR3 length: 16 residues. As DNA, the CDR3 is TGTGCCAGCAGGGCCGGGACGTCTGGTGGCAATCAGCCCCAGCATTTT. This gives the protein CASRAGTSGGNQPQHF.

The chain recombines TRBV30 with TRBJ1-2, with TRBD1 as a possible D gene (6 bases). Germline loops: CDR1 GTSNPN, CDR2 SVGIG (reference sequence). Trimming removed 7 bases from V and 4 bases from J, with 16 bases in between. The CDR3 is 13 amino acids. CDR3 nucleotide sequence: TGTGCCTCCGAGCCACAGGGTGCCTATGGCTACACCTTC. Translation gives CASEPQGAYGYTF.

The gene calls are TRBV15 and TRBJ1-1; D is unresolved. Germline CDR1 and CDR2: LNHNV and YYDKDF (reference sequence). V gave up 1 base and J gave up 4 bases, with 13 bases separating them. The CDR3 has 15 amino acids. The CDR3 loop is CATSRVVGGSTEAFF. CDR3 DNA: TGTGCCACCAGCAGAGTCGTGGGCGGGAGCACTGAAGCTTTCTTT.

This clonotype has just a few counts. An end of the junction differs from the germline gene, which may be a read error. The gene calls are TRBV29-1 and TRBJ1-2; the match to TRBD1 covers 7 bases. The CDR3 covers 11 residues. The germline V gene encodes CDR1 SQVTM and CDR2 ANQGSEA. CDR3 in amino acids: CSDSTGLGYIF. CDR3 DNA: TGCAGCGACTCGACAGGGCTTGGCTACATCTTC. Full variable domain (outside the CDR3, taken from reference TRBV29-1 and TRBJ1-2): SAVISQKPSRDICQRGTSLTIQCQVDSQVTMMFWYRQQPGQSLTLIATANQGSEATYESGFVIDKFPISRPNLTFSTLTVSNMSPEDSSIYLCSDSTGLGYIFGSGTRLTVV.

This clonotype was counted at least ten times. V and J are TRBV28 and TRBJ2-3, with 10 nucleotides matching TRBD2. This CDR3 has 20 residues. Germline V gives CDR1 MDHEN, CDR2 SYDVKM. J lost 7 bases, V lost 6 bases, and 25 bases had no gene match. As DNA, the CDR3 is TGTGCCAGCAGGGGCTCCGACAGGGAGGATAGGACTAGCGGTTCGTATACGCAGTATTTT. Its translation is CASRGSDREDRTSGSYTQYF.

This rearrangement joins TRBV24-1 to TRBJ2-2; tentatively, D is TRBD2 (6 bases). The CDR3 length is 12 residues. In germline, CDR1 is KGHDR, CDR2 SFDVKD. V was clipped by 9 bases and J by 9 bases, with 13 bases between them. Here the CDR3 reads CATSEGSWELFF. The DNA of the CDR3 is TGTGCCACCTCGGAGGGGAGCTGGGAGCTGTTTTTT.

The sample holds many counts of this clonotype. This chain links TRBV7-2 with TRBJ2-2; D is ambiguous. Trimming took off 7 bases at V and 8 bases at J, with 8 bases between the two ends. CDR1 is SGHTA and CDR2 is FQGNSA in the germline V gene. This CDR3 has 11 amino acids. The CDR3 DNA follows: TGTGCCAGCACCACTTGGGGGGAGCTGTTTTTT. It translates to CASTTWGELFF.

This clonotype was counted only a few times. The J gene is TRBJ2-2, the V gene TRBV5-1; D remains ambiguous. V gave up 4 bases and J gave up 9 bases, with 10 bases separating them. Germline lookup yields CDR1 SGHRS and CDR2 YFSETQ. CDR3 size: 12 residues. The CDR3 region is CASSPSGRELFF. In nucleotides, the CDR3 is TGCGCCAGCAGCCCTTCCGGCCGGGAGCTGTTTTTT.

Ten or more counts support this clonotype. The chain combines TRBV19 with TRBJ2-5, with D perhaps given as TRBD1 or TRBD2 (5 bases each). This CDR3 contains 15 residues. The ends were cut back, 3 bases at V and 5 bases at J, with 16 bases in the middle. Germline CDR1 and CDR2: LNHDA and SQIVND (reference sequence). The CDR3 bases are TGTGCCAGTAGTATGGGTGAGGGACGATTTGAGACCCAGTACTTC. This translates into CASSMGEGRFETQYF.

The rearrangement joins TRBV12-5 to TRBJ2-2; 9 positions agree with TRBD1. The CDR3 is 15 amino acids. The J segment lost 3 bases and the V segment lost 1 base, leaving 0 bases of the junction unmatched. CDR1 is LGHNT, CDR2 FRNRAP, per germline. The chain's CDR3 is CASGLDRGHTGELFF. As DNA, the CDR3 is TGTGCTAGTGGTTTGGACAGGGGGCACACCGGGGAGCTGTTTTTT.

This clonotype was counted ten times or more. The rearrangement uses TRBV5-1 and TRBJ1-3, with TRBD1 identical over 9 bases. V dropped 3 bases and J dropped 5; count of bases not matched to a gene: 6. This CDR3 comprises 15 residues. CDR1 is SGHRS, CDR2 YFSETQ, per germline. CDR3 amino acids: CASSSGGTGRNTIYF. The CDR3 nucleotides read TGCGCCAGCAGCTCCGGCGGGACAGGGAGAAACACCATATATTTT.